One sample yielded the 19 T cell receptor beta chains listed below, sequenced in a study of shared clonotypes between healthy human individuals. Cells designated naive CD8 were CD45RO-negative and were positively selected for CCR7, with terminally differentiated effector memory CD45RA+ cells excluded. Here immunoSEQ multiplex PCR was the method, and the copy in TCRdb shows in-frame clones only, minus some. The sample lists fewer than 1 million clones, roughly 96% occurring once. Sequenced input: naive CD8+ T cells sorted from blood. The source is a man aged 30 to 39 in good health.

The CDR3 sequence is CAWSGLGATYEQYF. The CDR3 nucleotides are TGTGCCTGGAGTGGGTTGGGAGCGACTTACGAGCAGTACTTC. The gene calls are TRBV30 and TRBJ2-7, with a weak D call TRBD2 (5 bases). Germline assignment: CDR1 GTSNPN and CDR2 SVGIG (reference sequence). The CDR3 consists of 14 residues. V was clipped by 1 base and J by 4 bases, with 14 bases between them.

The V call is TRBV5-1, the J call TRBJ2-1; weak D call: TRBD1 (5 bases). The V gene's germline CDR1 is SGHRS and CDR2 YFSETQ. CDR3 length: 13 amino acids. The ends were cut back, 0 bases at V and 8 bases at J, with 9 bases in the middle. The CDR3 bases are TGCGCCAGCAGCTTGGGGACAATCGATGAGCAGTTCTTC. Its protein product is CASSLGTIDEQFF.

A remark on this clone: The sample carries other DNA sequences with the same CDR3. The chain has TRBV9 and TRBJ2-3, with D hard to call. Per germline, CDR1 SGDLS and CDR2 YYNGEE. This CDR3 has 15 residues. The germline V and J ends were trimmed by 0 bases and 0 bases, with 8 bases remaining between them. The CDR3 coding sequence is TGTGCCAGCAGCGTAGAAGGCGGAAGCACAGATACGCAGTATTTT. Its translation is CASSVEGGSTDTQYF.

The chain is built from TRBV28 and TRBJ2-5; 10 nucleotides match TRBD1. V lost 3 bases, J lost 5 bases, and 12 bases stayed unmatched. Germline values: CDR1 MDHEN, CDR2 SYDVKM. This CDR3 comprises 17 residues. The CDR3 bases are TGTGCCAGCAGTTTCACTGGCGGGACAGGGGCCGGGGAGACCCAGTACTTC. Its translation is CASSFTGGTGAGETQYF.

This chain connects TRBV7-9 to TRBJ2-7; D call uncertain. The CDR3 runs to 11 residues. Germline lookup yields CDR1 SEHNR and CDR2 FQNEAQ (reference sequence). Trimming shortened V by 4 bases and J by 3 bases, and 4 bases separated the two germline ends. The CDR3: CASSYNYEQYF. CDR3 sequence (DNA): TGTGCCAGCAGCTATAACTACGAGCAGTACTTC. Combining the CDR3 with reference TRBV7-9 and TRBJ2-7 gives the whole variable domain DTGVSQNPRHKITKRGQNVTFRCDPISEHNRLYWYRQTLGQGPEFLTYFQNEAQLEKSRLLSDRFSAERPKGSFSTLEIQRTEQGDSAMYLCASSYNYEQYFGPGTRLTVT.

The rearrangement links TRBV10-1 to TRBJ1-1; 10 positions match TRBD1. J was trimmed by 5 bases and V by 10 bases; bases with no gene match: 13. The CDR3 is made up of 15 amino acids. Germline CDR1 and CDR2: WNHNN and SYGVQD (reference sequence). The CDR3: CANIRDRGWVTEAFF. The DNA of the CDR3 is TGCGCCAACATAAGGGACAGGGGCTGGGTAACTGAAGCTTTCTTT.

The chain combines TRBV27 with TRBJ2-7; D is undetermined. The germline gives CDR1 MNHEY, CDR2 SMNVEV (reference sequence). Trimming cost V 8 bases and J 2 bases, with 13 bases left between them. The CDR3 sequence is 13 residues long. The CDR3 loop is CASALGGPYEQYF. The CDR3 nucleotides read TGTGCCAGCGCCTTGGGCGGCCCCTACGAGCAGTACTTC.

The V and J genes are TRBV18 and TRBJ2-7; TRBD1 aligns across 12 bases. The germline V gene encodes CDR1 KGHSH and CDR2 LQKENI. The CDR3 sequence is 14 residues long. With 5 bases clipped from V and 4 bases from J, the junction kept 3 bases outside the gene matches. CDR3 amino acids: CASSEGQGAYEQYF. The CDR3 region has the DNA TGTGCCAGCTCAGAGGGACAGGGGGCGTACGAGCAGTACTTC.

The J gene is TRBJ1-5, the V gene TRBV7-8; no clear D gene. Germline V lookup: CDR1 SGHVS, CDR2 FQNEAQ. V was shortened by 5 bases and J by 8 bases, with 10 bases between the two germline ends. This CDR3 contains 12 residues. The DNA of the CDR3 is TGTGCCAGCAGCCTATCCCGGGAGCCCCAGCATTTT. This sequence encodes CASSLSREPQHF. The complete variable domain, with remaining parts taken from reference TRBV7-8 and TRBJ1-5, reads GAGVSQSPRYKVAKRGQDVALRCDPISGHVSLFWYQQALGQGPEFLTYFQNEAQLDKSGLPSDRFFAERPEGSVSTLKIQRTQQEDSAVYLCASSLSREPQHFGDGTRLSIL.

The chain has TRBV9 and TRBJ2-7, with D possibly being TRBD2 (7 bases). Germline CDR1 and CDR2: SGDLS and YYNGEE. CDR3 length: 16 amino acids. The V gene lost 0 bases and the J gene lost 3 bases, with 16 bases spanning the gap. This chain's CDR3 is CASSVDAGASVYEQYF. The CDR3 DNA sequence: TGTGCCAGCAGCGTAGACGCGGGGGCTAGCGTCTACGAGCAGTACTTC.

The chain has TRBV4-1 and TRBJ2-1; no definite D call. Germline-derived CDR1 and CDR2 are MGHRA and YSYEKL. Trimming removed 4 bases from V and 7 bases from J, with 8 bases in between. The CDR3 totals 12 residues. The CDR3 here is CASSPGRNEQFF. Written as DNA, the CDR3 is TGCGCCAGCAGCCCGGGTCGTAATGAGCAGTTCTTC.

CDR3 in DNA: TGCAGCGTTGAAGCTAGCGATAACTACGAGCAGTACTTC. Its translation is CSVEASDNYEQYF. V usage is TRBV29-1 and J usage is TRBJ2-7; possibly TRBD2 for D (6 bases). The CDR3 runs 13 residues. Deletions cut 1 base from V and 3 bases from J, with 10 bases between. Germline V gene data show CDR1 as SQVTM and CDR2 as ANQGSEA.

The chain is built from TRBV4-3 and TRBJ2-7; 9 nucleotides match TRBD1. There are 14 residues in the CDR3. Germline V gene lookup returns CDR1 LGHNA and CDR2 YSLEER. With V trimmed by 6 bases and J by 2 bases, 5 bases remained unmatched. The CDR3 spells CASSVGQGTYEQYF. The CDR3 region has the DNA TGCGCCAGCAGTGTCGGACAGGGGACCTACGAGCAGTACTTC.

V and J are TRBV7-9 and TRBJ1-1; TRBD1 is a possible D gene (5 bases). Looked up from germline, CDR1 is SEHNR and CDR2 is FQNEAQ (reference sequence). The CDR3 is 12 residues long. Trimming took off 5 bases at V and 8 bases at J, with 12 bases between the two ends. This CDR3 reads CASSPGTTEAFF. CDR3 DNA sequence: TGTGCCAGCAGCCCGGGGACGACAGAAGCTTTCTTT.

The chain uses TRBV18 and TRBJ2-1; TRBD1 is a possible D gene (6 bases). The V end lost 8 bases, the J end lost 10 bases, and 9 bases lay between the germline ends. The CDR3 is 10 amino acids. The V gene's germline CDR1 is KGHSH and CDR2 LQKENI. The CDR3 protein is CASATGEQFF. The CDR3 DNA reads as TGTGCCAGCGCTACAGGGGAGCAGTTCTTC.

The rearrangement links TRBV27 to TRBJ2-1, with 7 bases fitting TRBD2. The CDR3 totals 14 residues. The V gene end was trimmed by 5 bases and the J gene end by 9 bases; junction bases not matched to a gene: 10. Germline V gene lookup returns CDR1 MNHEY and CDR2 SMNVEV (reference sequence). The CDR3 loop is CASSPGLPGGEQFF. The CDR3 nucleotides read TGTGCCAGCAGTCCGGGACTACCGGGGGGTGAGCAGTTCTTC.

This rearrangement joins TRBV9 to TRBJ2-3, with 10 bases matching TRBD2. Trimming at V came to 4 bases and at J to 3 bases, leaving 8 bases not matched to a gene. Germline-derived CDR1 and CDR2 are SGDLS and YYNGEE. The CDR3 loop spans 16 amino acids. CDR3 sequence: CASSHPAGLATDTQYF. CDR3 coding DNA: TGTGCCAGCAGCCACCCGGCGGGACTAGCGACAGATACGCAGTATTTT.

This rearrangement joins TRBV7-9 to TRBJ2-4; D may be TRBD2 (6 bases). V lost 5 bases to trimming and J lost 0 bases, with 20 bases between them. This CDR3 is 18 amino acids long. Germline V gene sequence: CDR1 SEHNR, CDR2 FQNEAQ (reference sequence). CDR3 sequence: CASSTSNAYGGAKNIQYF. DNA of the CDR3: TGTGCCAGCAGCACTTCCAATGCCTACGGGGGAGCCAAAAACATTCAGTACTTC.

The genes are TRBV11-2 and TRBJ2-3; 13 bases map to TRBD2. With V trimmed by 1 base and J by 6 bases, 7 bases remained unmatched. This CDR3 is 17 amino acids long. Germline lookup yields CDR1 SGHAT and CDR2 FQNNGV. CDR3 DNA: TGTGCCAGCAGCTTAGGGTTGTGGACTAGCGGGAGTGATACGCAGTATTTT. Encoded protein: CASSLGLWTSGSDTQYF.